This record covers a single TCR beta chain. What it binds is not known. The CDR3 totals 15 residues. CDR1 and CDR2 (germline): SQVTM, ANQGSEA. V gave up 6 bases and J gave up 4 bases; unmatched junction bases: 12. The sample is drawn from a study of T cells in Graves' hyperthyroidism and ophthalmopathy. It was RNA transcripts that yielded the amplified TCR beta CDR3 regions. Using the HTBI primer set, a first-round RT-PCR was run on the TCR CDR3. TCRdb passed the multiplex PCR reads through MiXCR, listing each CDR3 protein once. The table has 600,000 to 800,000 distinct CDR3 sequences, 35% seen once. Graves' hyperthyroidism is called stable when ophthalmopathy does not progress within 18 months. Researchers barred patients who had uncontrolled infection, other autoimmune disease, pregnancy or lactation. Diagnoses were made from clinical symptoms, serum measures (thyroxine and TRAb), thyroid ultrasound and orbital computed tomography.

General study findings and limits: Expanded thyroid clonotypes (above 0.001) were mostly also found in blood.

This TCR was recovered from a woman aged 40 to 50 with Graves' hyperthyroidism. The chain is built from TRBV29-1 and TRBJ2-7, with 10 nucleotides matching TRBD1. The sequencing input was blood. The CDR3 DNA follows: TGCAGCGTGAGAGGGGGACAGGGGCCAACTTACGAGCAGTACTTC. It is translated as CSVRGGQGPTYEQYF.